This TCR beta chain was found in a study of regulatory T cells in long-lasting Graves disease. Germline-derived CDR1 and CDR2 are LGHDT and YNNKEL (reference sequence). With V trimmed by 5 bases and J by 4 bases, 8 bases remained unmatched. This CDR3 has 16 amino acids. This clonotype was observed at least ten times. Stated time point: newly diagnosed GD, antithyroid drugs for less than 3 months. Making the TCR library involved RNA that had been extracted from PBMCs. Libraries of TCR beta came from iRepertoire HTBI primers plus Arm-PCR of CDR3 regions. TCRdb re-called the multiplex PCR reads through MiXCR, storing one row per CDR3 protein. The top ten clones hold approximately 9.6% of a sample with roughly 560,000 distinct CDR3 sequences, around 12% of them seen once. A further study also used this sample, focusing on T cells in Graves' hyperthyroidism and ophthalmopathy. That paper adds: The HTBI primer set served for first-round RT-PCR of the TCR CDR3.

The chain has TRBV3-1 and TRBJ2-5; 12 bases align to TRBD2. The source of this sequence is a woman between 25 and 40 years old with Graves disease. This material consisted of peripheral blood mononuclear cells (PBMCs), taken at new diagnosis, from a patient treated with antithyroid drugs. CDR3 sequence: CASSTGLAGFTETQYF. The CDR3 DNA sequence: TGTGCCAGCAGCACGGGACTAGCGGGTTTTACAGAGACCCAGTACTTC.